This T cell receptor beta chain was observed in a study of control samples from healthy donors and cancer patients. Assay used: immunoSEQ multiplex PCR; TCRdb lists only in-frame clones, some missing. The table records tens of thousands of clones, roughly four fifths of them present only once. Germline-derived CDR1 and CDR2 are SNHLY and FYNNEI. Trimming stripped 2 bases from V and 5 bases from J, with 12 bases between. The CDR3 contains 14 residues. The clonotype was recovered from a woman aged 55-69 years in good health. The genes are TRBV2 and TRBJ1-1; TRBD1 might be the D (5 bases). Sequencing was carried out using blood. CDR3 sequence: CASSELVGTTEAFF. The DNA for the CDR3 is TGTGCCAGCAGTGAATTAGTGGGGACTACTGAAGCTTTCTTT. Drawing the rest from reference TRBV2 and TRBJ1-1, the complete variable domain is EPEVTQTPSHQVTQMGQEVILRCVPISNHLYFYWYRQILGQKVEFLVSFYNNEISEKSEIFDDQFSVERPDGSNFTLKIRSTKLEDSAMYFCASSELVGTTEAFFGQGTRLTVV.